The rows below give T cell receptor beta chains drawn from one sample of a study of blood T cell repertoires in COVID-19. This table comes from immunoSEQ multiplex PCR, and its TCRdb copy is limited to in-frame clones, with some not included. The sample includes 270,000 or so clones, approximately 84% of them seen just once. The specimen was peripheral blood. These receptors originate from a human donor with COVID-19, enrolled during active disease. The donor label of this sample is uncertain. Each CDR3 is given with its conserved first and last residue. D genes are given only for firm matches. The size of a clone is reported for some rows only, either as once, few or many, or as a class for expanded clones.

TGCAGTGCTGGAAAGACAGACGAGCAGTACTTC	CSAGKTDEQYF	TRBV20-1	.	.	TRBJ2-7
TGTGCCAGCGGACTAGCGGGAGGGGTTGGGACAGATACGCAGTATTTT	CASGLAGGVGTDTQYF	TRBV28	TRBD2	.	TRBJ2-3
TGTGCCAGCAGCCCGGACAGTAGTCTTGACTATGGCTACACCTTC	CASSPDSSLDYGYTF	TRBV7-8	.	.	TRBJ1-2
TGTGCCAGCAGCTTGATCCAGCAGGTACCTACGGAGCAGTACTTC	CASSLIQQVPTEQYF	TRBV5-5	.	once	TRBJ2-7
TGTGCCAGCAGCCCGCGGACTGTCGGGAGCTCCTACAATGAGCAGTTCTTC	CASSPRTVGSSYNEQFF	TRBV7-8	.	once	TRBJ2-1
TGTGCCAGCAGTTACTTAGCGGACTCCTACGAGCAGTACTTC	CASSYLADSYEQYF	TRBV6-5	.	.	TRBJ2-7
TGTGCCAGCTCACCCGCCGGACAGGGTCGGTTCTTC	CASSPAGQGRFF	TRBV18	TRBD1	.	TRBJ2-1
TGTGCCAGCAGTTCCCGGTCGGGACAGAACTACGAGCAGTACTTC	CASSSRSGQNYEQYF	TRBV6-5	TRBD1	.	TRBJ2-7
TGTGCCAGCAGCCCCCAAAGCGGGAGTAACAATGAGCAGTTCTTC	CASSPQSGSNNEQFF	TRBV11-2	TRBD2	.	TRBJ2-1
TGTGCCAGCAGCTCGGGACTAGCGGGAGGGCCCGGGGAGACCCAGTACTTC	CASSSGLAGGPGETQYF	TRBV11-3	TRBD2	.	TRBJ2-5
TGTGCCAGTACACCCCAAGTCCGAGGCACTGAAGCTTTCTTT	CASTPQVRGTEAFF	TRBV19	.	.	TRBJ1-1
TGTGCCAGTAGTATAGGACTAGCGGGGATCCAAGAGACCCAGTACTTC	CASSIGLAGIQETQYF	TRBV19	TRBD2	once	TRBJ2-5
TGTGCCAGCAGCTTAGGGTACAGGGAATTCACAGATACGCAGTATTTT	CASSLGYREFTDTQYF	TRBV11-3	.	.	TRBJ2-3
TGCGCCAGCAGCTTTGGAGGGACTAGCCTCCCCACAGATACGCAGTATTTT	CASSFGGTSLPTDTQYF	TRBV5-1	TRBD2	.	TRBJ2-3
TGTGCCACCAGCAGAACCAGGACAGGTCGGGCTCGTGAAAAACTGTTTTTT	CATSRTRTGRAREKLFF	TRBV15	TRBD1	.	TRBJ1-4
TGTGCCAGCAGTAACCTCAGGCTAGCCAAAAACATTCAGTACTTC	CASSNLRLAKNIQYF	TRBV28	.	.	TRBJ2-4
TGTGCCTCCCTAAACCCCGGGACAGGGGACGCGGGCTGGCGGTTC	CASLNPGTGDAGWRF	TRBV21-1	.	once	TRBJ2-7
TGTGCCAGCAGCCAACTGACAGGGGAAACCTCTGGGGCCAACGTCCTGACTTTC	CASSQLTGETSGANVLTF	TRBV4-2	TRBD1	.	TRBJ2-6
TGTGCCAGCAGCTTTGGGCAGAGAGAGACCCAGTACTTC	CASSFGQRETQYF	TRBV7-8	.	.	TRBJ2-5
TGTGCCAGTAGTATGGGACTAGCGGGAGCGAGCGGGGAGCTGTTTTTT	CASSMGLAGASGELFF	TRBV19	TRBD2	.	TRBJ2-2
TGCGCCAGCAGCTTGTCTACAGACTACAATGAGCAGTTCTTC	CASSLSTDYNEQFF	TRBV5-1	.	.	TRBJ2-1
TGTGCCAGCAGTAGTAGACAGGGGATCGGAGGTAGCAATCAGCCCCAGCATTTT	CASSSRQGIGGSNQPQHF	TRBV6-2/TRBV6-3	TRBD1	.	TRBJ1-5
TGTGCCAGCCGTTCCAGGACTAGCGGAGGGAGGGGAGAGACCCAGTACTTC	CASRSRTSGGRGETQYF	TRBV25-1	TRBD2	.	TRBJ2-5